Listed below are T cell receptor beta chains from one sample, sequenced in a study of synovial regulatory T cells in juvenile arthritis. The repertoire was sequenced with immunoSEQ multiplex PCR; TCRdb's copy has only in-frame clones and lacks some. This sample's clone table lists under 10,000 clones. The specimen sequenced was Treg cells from blood. These receptors were collected from a donor aged 2-29 years with juvenile idiopathic arthritis. Each CDR3 is given with its conserved first and last residue. Clone size is not always given. Where it is, it says once, few, many or a class for expanded clones.

CASSLFGGGHTYNEQFF	TRBV27	TRBJ2-1	NA
CASSREPPGTQYF	TRBV7-9	TRBJ2-3	NA
CASSGQIYEQYF	TRBV18	TRBJ2-7	NA
CAWSEALWVYQPQHF	TRBV30	TRBJ1-5	NA
CASRRTASTDTQYF	TRBV11-2	TRBJ2-3	NA
CASSFFGAALDKNIQYF	TRBV7-2	TRBJ2-4	NA
CASTNQRTDTQYF	TRBV6-5	TRBJ2-3	NA
CASSLAFFTDEQYF	TRBV5-1	TRBJ2-7	NA
CASSETGTHTGELFF	TRBV6-1	TRBJ2-2	NA
CASREGYTPYNEQFF	TRBV27	TRBJ2-1	NA
CASSLATGLAVRYEQYF	TRBV7-8	TRBJ2-7	NA
CASSLRAGTVYNEQFF	TRBV7-3	TRBJ2-1	NA
CASSRGQGAYEQYF	TRBV19	TRBJ2-7	NA
CASSEWGAGNTIYF	TRBV25-1	TRBJ1-3	NA
CASSAQTGMLGGGNTIYF	TRBV9	TRBJ1-3	NA
CASSWGAETQYF	TRBV7-9	TRBJ2-5	NA
CASSFALGNTIYF	TRBV6-5	TRBJ1-3	NA
CASSPNLGDEKLFF	TRBV18	TRBJ1-4	NA
CASSITGTPLYGYTF	TRBV19	TRBJ1-2	NA
CASSLWHASRTYEQYF	TRBV27	TRBJ2-7	medium-sized
CAWSRPGGTQYF	TRBV30	TRBJ2-5	NA
CASSFYRGTGELFF	TRBV5-6	TRBJ2-2	NA
CASSSTVLDYYGYTF	TRBV7-2	TRBJ1-2	NA
CASSLDAARGEGVNTEAFF	TRBV7-8	TRBJ1-1	NA
CASSIRGNNEQFF	TRBV19	TRBJ2-1	NA
CASSTQGVKLFF	TRBV6-6	TRBJ1-4	NA
CASSEAGDRETQYF	TRBV6-1	TRBJ2-5	NA
CASSEGLVNIQYF	TRBV14	TRBJ2-4	NA